This T cell receptor (beta chain) was sequenced for a study of blood T cell repertoires in COVID-19. This CDR3 spans 14 amino acids. Germline V gene sequence: CDR1 SGHAT, CDR2 FQNNGV. Trimming left V 1 base short and J 7 bases short, with 14 bases between. The data were produced by immunoSEQ multiplex PCR, yet TCRdb's version contains in-frame clones alone and is incomplete. The sample shows a few hundred thousand clones, approximately 90% of them seen only once. The origin of this receptor is a woman younger than 30 who had recovered from COVID-19. Sequencing was done on a sample of PBMCs or T cells enriched from blood (not recorded which). The V call is TRBV11-2, the J call TRBJ2-7, with D perhaps TRBD1 (6 bases). CDR3 protein: CASSLGQGHKEQYF. In DNA, the CDR3 is TGTGCCAGCAGCTTAGGGCAGGGGCATAAGGAGCAGTACTTC.